These 19 T cell receptor beta chains were sequenced from one sample in a study of cytomegalovirus exposure and HLA in healthy donors. Here immunoSEQ multiplex PCR was the method, and the copy in TCRdb shows in-frame clones only, minus some. Of some 140,000 clones listed, roughly four fifths were seen once; the top ten hold just under 30%. The material sequenced was PBMCs. The origin of the receptors is a man aged 25 to 40 in good health and CMV-seropositive.

The chain links TRBV7-2 to TRBJ2-5; D is perhaps TRBD2 (5 bases). The ends were cut back, 6 bases at V and 0 bases at J, with 14 bases in the middle. CDR3 length equals 15 residues. CDR1 and CDR2 from the germline V gene are SGHTA and FQGNSA. The CDR3 DNA is TGTGCCAGCAGTCAAAGCAGACTACACCAAGAGACCCAGTACTTC. Amino acids: CASSQSRLHQETQYF.

The rearrangement links TRBV2 to TRBJ1-3, with 7 bases aligning to TRBD1. Germline CDR1 and CDR2: SNHLY and FYNNEI. J was trimmed by 2 bases and V by 6 bases; bases with no gene match: 7. The CDR3 has 15 residues. DNA for the CDR3: TGTGCCAGCAGCGCCGGGACAGTTCCTGGAAACACCATATATTTT. Encoded protein: CASSAGTVPGNTIYF.

There are a few counts of this clone. The chain has TRBV6-4 and TRBJ2-5, with D possibly TRBD1 on 7 matching bases. Trimming removed 7 bases at V and 5 bases at J, with 14 bases between. This CDR3 contains 13 residues. Germline V gene sequence: CDR1 MRHNA, CDR2 SNTAGT. CDR3: CASTPGGLETQYF. The DNA of the CDR3 is TGTGCCAGCACCCCAGGGGGACTCGAGACCCAGTACTTC.

The rearrangement links TRBV6-6 to TRBJ2-4; D is unresolved. The V gene lost 6 bases and the J gene lost 8 bases, with 5 bases spanning the gap. CDR1 is MNHNY and CDR2 is SVGAGI in the germline V gene (reference sequence). The CDR3 sequence is 10 residues long. DNA of the CDR3: TGTGCCAGCAGCCTCTACATTCAGTACTTC. Residues: CASSLYIQYF.

This sequence joins TRBV7-2 and TRBJ2-7, with 14 nucleotides matching TRBD2. Germline V gene data show CDR1 as SGHTA and CDR2 as FQGNSA. Germline trimming cut 5 bases from V and 7 bases from J; bases unmatched to any gene: 10. The CDR3 consists of 16 residues. In nucleotides, the CDR3 is TGTGCCAGCAGCCCTACGACTAGCGGGAGGGCGTGGGAGCAGTACTTC. It encodes CASSPTTSGRAWEQYF. Using reference TRBV7-2 and TRBJ2-7 for the parts outside the CDR3, the full variable domain is GAGVSQSPSNKVTEKGKDVELRCDPISGHTALYWYRQSLGQGLEFLIYFQGNSAPDKSGLPSDRFSAERTGGSVSTLTIQRTQQEDSAVYLCASSPTTSGRAWEQYFGPGTRLTVT.

The CDR3 region has the DNA TGTGCCAGCAGCTTGGGTCCCGGTTCCTACAATGAGCAGTTCTTC. Translated, it gives CASSLGPGSYNEQFF. The chain joins TRBV5-4 to TRBJ2-1; D ambiguous. V was shortened by 0 bases and J by 1 base, with 8 bases between the two germline ends. This CDR3 has 15 amino acids. Germline assignment: CDR1 SGHNT and CDR2 YYREEE (reference sequence).

The gene calls are TRBV5-4 and TRBJ2-3; D might be TRBD1 (5 bases). Looked up from germline, CDR1 is SGHNT and CDR2 is YYREEE (reference sequence). Trimming took off 0 bases at V and 0 bases at J, with 17 bases between the two ends. This CDR3 region has 18 residues. CDR3 bases: TGTGCCAGCAGCTTGGGGCAGAATGGGGCTCGAAGCACAGATACGCAGTATTTT. Translating gives CASSLGQNGARSTDTQYF.

This clone was detected only a few times. The chain has TRBV7-9 and TRBJ1-2, with 7 nucleotides matching TRBD1. Unmatched junction bases numbered 9, after V lost 5 bases and J lost 0 bases. The CDR3 loop spans 16 amino acids. CDR1 is SEHNR, CDR2 FQNEAQ, per germline (reference sequence). This CDR3 is CASSPRTGPTNYGYTF. In DNA form, the CDR3 reads TGTGCCAGCAGCCCCCGGACAGGCCCCACTAACTATGGCTACACCTTC.

V and J are TRBV11-2 and TRBJ2-5, with 10 bases lining up with TRBD1. The trim removed 5 bases at V and 5 bases at J, leaving 5 bases unmatched. The CDR3 has 14 amino acids. CDR1 is SGHAT and CDR2 is FQNNGV in the germline V gene. The CDR3 spells CASSRDRGRETQYF. The CDR3 DNA is TGTGCCAGCAGCCGGGACAGGGGTCGGGAGACCCAGTACTTC.

This clone was picked up a small number of times. The chain is built from TRBV19 and TRBJ2-2; 7 positions agree with TRBD1. The CDR3 length is 15 residues. CDR1 is LNHDA and CDR2 is SQIVND in the germline V gene (reference sequence). The ends lost 7 bases at V and 4 bases at J; junction bases unmatched: 9. DNA for the CDR3: TGTGCCAGTATCTCCCGGGACAGCTTCACCGGGGAGCTGTTTTTT. Residues: CASISRDSFTGELFF.

This chain uses TRBV5-4 with TRBJ2-7; D gene ambiguous. The CDR3 is 13 residues long. Germline V CDR1 and CDR2: SGHNT, YYREEE (reference sequence). V was trimmed by 0 bases and J by 3 bases, leaving 7 bases between them. The CDR3 loop reads CASSLDGYYEQYF. Written as DNA, the CDR3 is TGTGCCAGCAGCTTGGACGGGTACTACGAGCAGTACTTC.

CDR3 region: CASSSPDRGEGYTF. For the CDR3, the DNA is TGTGCCAGCAGTTCCCCAGACAGGGGGGAGGGCTACACCTTC. The chain is built from TRBV6-6 and TRBJ1-2; 9 bases are shared with TRBD1. The CDR3 runs 14 residues. The germline V gene encodes CDR1 MNHNY and CDR2 SVGAGI (reference sequence). J gave up 8 bases and V 4 bases, and 8 bases lay outside the gene matches.

V gene TRBV4-2 combines with J gene TRBJ2-5, with D perhaps TRBD2 (6 bases). The length of the CDR3 is 13 residues. From germline, CDR1 is LGHNA and CDR2 YNFKEQ. With 3 bases removed from V and 5 bases from J, the gap between germline ends came to 10 bases. This chain's CDR3 is CASSQPGEETQYF. CDR3 nucleotides: TGTGCCAGCAGCCAGCCGGGAGAGGAGACCCAGTACTTC.

In this sample, this clone turned up once. Written as DNA, the CDR3 is TGTGCCAGCAGCTTAGCGGGCAGCTCCTACGAGCAGTACTTC. It codes for CASSLAGSSYEQYF. This chain uses TRBV7-2 with TRBJ2-7; no definite D call. CDR1 SGHTA and CDR2 FQGNSA come from the germline V gene. V gave up 0 bases and J gave up 0 bases, with 6 bases separating them. This CDR3 region has 14 residues.

The chain links TRBV7-3 to TRBJ2-5, with 9 bases fitting TRBD2. CDR1 SGHTA and CDR2 FQGTGA come from the germline V gene. V lost 3 bases and J lost 1; bases outside the gene matches: 12. The CDR3 is made up of 18 amino acids. The CDR3 DNA reads TGTGCCAGCAGCTTCTGTCCCCGACTAGCGGACAGCCAAGAGACCCAGTACTTC. It codes for CASSFCPRLADSQETQYF.

The genes are TRBV5-4 and TRBJ2-2; D is unclear. Trimming took 0 bases from V and 6 from J, leaving 6 bases between them. CDR1 and CDR2 (germline): SGHNT, YYREEE (reference sequence). The CDR3 is 13 residues long. The CDR3 loop reads CASSLVGAGELFF. CDR3 DNA sequence: TGTGCCAGCAGCTTGGTTGGAGCCGGGGAGCTGTTTTTT.

This clone was seen a single time. This chain joins TRBV7-9 and TRBJ2-3, with 16 nucleotides matching TRBD2. CDR1 and CDR2 from the germline V gene are SEHNR and FQNEAQ (reference sequence). The CDR3 contains 19 residues. Losses at the gene ends were 4 bases for V and 5 bases for J; bases not matched to a gene: 12. In nucleotides, the CDR3 is TGTGCCAGCAGCTCACATGCCCCCGGGACTAGCGGGGGGGTAGATACGCAGTATTTT. It is translated as CASSSHAPGTSGGVDTQYF.

The rearrangement joins TRBV9 to TRBJ2-3, with TRBD2 identical over 13 bases. CDR1 and CDR2 (germline): SGDLS, YYNGEE. V trimming: 2 bases; J trimming: 2 bases; junction bases outside the gene matches: 5. The CDR3 consists of 17 residues. The CDR3 is CASSVTSGGRDTDTQYF. The CDR3 DNA reads TGTGCCAGCAGCGTGACTAGCGGGGGGCGTGACACAGATACGCAGTATTTT.

V gene TRBV5-1 combines with J gene TRBJ2-5; 7 bases agree with TRBD2. The CDR3 consists of 16 residues. Losses at the gene ends were 0 bases for V and 4 bases for J; bases not matched to a gene: 9. Germline lookup yields CDR1 SGHRS and CDR2 YFSETQ. DNA of the CDR3: TGCGCCAGCAGCTTGGGACGACTAGCTCTGGGAGAGACCCAGTACTTC. Amino acids: CASSLGRLALGETQYF.